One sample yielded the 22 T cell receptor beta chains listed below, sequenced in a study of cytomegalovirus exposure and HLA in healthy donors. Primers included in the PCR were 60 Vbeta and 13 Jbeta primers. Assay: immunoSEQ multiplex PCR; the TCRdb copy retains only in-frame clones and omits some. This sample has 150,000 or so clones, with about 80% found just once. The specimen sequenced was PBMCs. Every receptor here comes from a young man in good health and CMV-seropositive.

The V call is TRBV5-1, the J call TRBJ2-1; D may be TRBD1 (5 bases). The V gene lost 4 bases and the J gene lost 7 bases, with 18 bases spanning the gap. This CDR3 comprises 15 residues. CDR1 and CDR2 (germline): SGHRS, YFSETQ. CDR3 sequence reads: CASSPAAGIQNEQFF. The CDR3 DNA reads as TGCGCCAGCAGCCCGGCGGCAGGGATCCAAAATGAGCAGTTCTTC.

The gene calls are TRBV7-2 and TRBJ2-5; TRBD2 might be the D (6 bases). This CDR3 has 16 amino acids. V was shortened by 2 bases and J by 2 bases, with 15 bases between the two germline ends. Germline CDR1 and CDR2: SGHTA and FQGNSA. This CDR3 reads CASSLSLGGKQETQYF. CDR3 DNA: TGTGCCAGCAGCTTATCCTTGGGGGGAAAACAAGAGACCCAGTACTTC.

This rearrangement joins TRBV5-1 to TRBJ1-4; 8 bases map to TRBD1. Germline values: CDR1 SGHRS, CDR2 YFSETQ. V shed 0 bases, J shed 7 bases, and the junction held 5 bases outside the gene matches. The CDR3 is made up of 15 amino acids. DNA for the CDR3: TGCGCCAGCAGCTTGGCAGGGGGCAGGGGTGAAAAACTGTTTTTT. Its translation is CASSLAGGRGEKLFF. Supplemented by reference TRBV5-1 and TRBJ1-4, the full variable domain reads KAGVTQTPRYLIKTRGQQVTLSCSPISGHRSVSWYQQTPGQGLQFLFEYFSETQRNKGNFPGRFSGRQFSNSRSEMNVSTLELGDSALYLCASSLAGGRGEKLFFGSGTQLSVL.

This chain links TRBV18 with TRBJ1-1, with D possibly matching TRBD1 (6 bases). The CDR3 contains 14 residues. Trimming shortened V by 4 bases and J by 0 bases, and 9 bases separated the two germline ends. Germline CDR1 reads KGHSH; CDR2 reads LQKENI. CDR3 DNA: TGTGCCAGCTCACGTACAGGGATGAACACTGAAGCTTTCTTT. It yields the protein CASSRTGMNTEAFF.

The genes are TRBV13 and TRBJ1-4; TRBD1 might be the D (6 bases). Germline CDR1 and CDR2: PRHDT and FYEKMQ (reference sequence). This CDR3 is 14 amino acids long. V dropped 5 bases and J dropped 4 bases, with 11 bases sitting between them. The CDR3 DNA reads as TGTGCCAGCAGCCTACAGGGAGTTAATGAAAAACTGTTTTTT. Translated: CASSLQGVNEKLFF.

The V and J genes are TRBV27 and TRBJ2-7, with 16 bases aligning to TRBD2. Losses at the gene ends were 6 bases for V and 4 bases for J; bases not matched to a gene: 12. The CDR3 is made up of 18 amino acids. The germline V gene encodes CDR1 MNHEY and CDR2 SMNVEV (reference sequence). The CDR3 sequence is CASRRQGLAGGYWYEQYF. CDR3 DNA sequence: TGTGCCAGCAGAAGGCAGGGACTAGCGGGAGGGTATTGGTACGAGCAGTACTTC.

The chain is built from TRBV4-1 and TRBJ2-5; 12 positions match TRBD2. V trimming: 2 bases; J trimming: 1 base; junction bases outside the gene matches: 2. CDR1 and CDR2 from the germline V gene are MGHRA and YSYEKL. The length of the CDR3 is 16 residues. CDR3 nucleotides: TGCGCCAGCAGCCAACTAGCGGGAGGGAGCCAAGAGACCCAGTACTTC. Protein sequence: CASSQLAGGSQETQYF.

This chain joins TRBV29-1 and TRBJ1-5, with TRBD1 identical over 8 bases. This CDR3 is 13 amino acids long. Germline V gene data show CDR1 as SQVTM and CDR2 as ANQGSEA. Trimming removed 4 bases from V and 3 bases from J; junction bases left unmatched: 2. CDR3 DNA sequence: TGCAGCGTTGCAGGGGGCTCCAATCAGCCCCAGCATTTT. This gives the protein CSVAGGSNQPQHF.

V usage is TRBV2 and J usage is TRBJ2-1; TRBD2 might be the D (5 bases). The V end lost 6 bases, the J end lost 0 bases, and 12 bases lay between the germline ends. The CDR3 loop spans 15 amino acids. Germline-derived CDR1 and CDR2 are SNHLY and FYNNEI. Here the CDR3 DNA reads TGTGCCAGCAGGGGTGGGGAGACCTCCTACAATGAGCAGTTCTTC. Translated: CASRGGETSYNEQFF.

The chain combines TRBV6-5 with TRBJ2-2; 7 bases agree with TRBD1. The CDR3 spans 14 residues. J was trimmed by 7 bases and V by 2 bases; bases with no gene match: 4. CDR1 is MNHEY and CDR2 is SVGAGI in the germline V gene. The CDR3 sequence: CASSYDRVGGELFF. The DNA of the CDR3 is TGTGCCAGCAGTTACGACAGGGTTGGCGGGGAGCTGTTTTTT.

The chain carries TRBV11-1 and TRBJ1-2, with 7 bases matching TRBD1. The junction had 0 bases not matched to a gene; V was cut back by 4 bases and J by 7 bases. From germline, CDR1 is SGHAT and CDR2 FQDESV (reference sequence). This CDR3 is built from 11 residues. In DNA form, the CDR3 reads TGTGCCAGCAGCTCAGGGGGTGGCTACACCTTC. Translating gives CASSSGGGYTF.

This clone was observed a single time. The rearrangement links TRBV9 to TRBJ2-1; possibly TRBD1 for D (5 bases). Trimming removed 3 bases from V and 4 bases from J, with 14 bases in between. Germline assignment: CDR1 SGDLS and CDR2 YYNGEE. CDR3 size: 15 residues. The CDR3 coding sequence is TGTGCCAGCAGCGCGTCAGGGTCTCCTTACAATGAGCAGTTCTTC. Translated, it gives CASSASGSPYNEQFF.

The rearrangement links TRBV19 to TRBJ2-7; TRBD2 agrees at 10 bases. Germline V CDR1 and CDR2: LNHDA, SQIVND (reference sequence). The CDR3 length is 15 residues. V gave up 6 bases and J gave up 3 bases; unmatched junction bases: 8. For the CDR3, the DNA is TGTGCCAGTAGCCAAGGAGGGACTAGCGTCTACGAGCAGTACTTC. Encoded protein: CASSQGGTSVYEQYF.

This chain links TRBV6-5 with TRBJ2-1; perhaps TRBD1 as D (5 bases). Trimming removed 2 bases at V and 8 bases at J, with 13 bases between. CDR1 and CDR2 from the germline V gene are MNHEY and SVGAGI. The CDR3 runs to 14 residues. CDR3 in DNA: TGTGCCAGCAGTTACATGTCAGGGTCTTATGAGCAGTTCTTC. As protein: CASSYMSGSYEQFF.

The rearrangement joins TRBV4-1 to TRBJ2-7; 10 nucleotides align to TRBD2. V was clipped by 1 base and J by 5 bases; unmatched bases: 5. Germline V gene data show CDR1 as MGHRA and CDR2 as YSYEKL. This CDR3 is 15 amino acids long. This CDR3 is CASSQVGLATHEQYF. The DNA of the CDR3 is TGCGCCAGCAGCCAAGTGGGACTAGCGACCCACGAGCAGTACTTC.

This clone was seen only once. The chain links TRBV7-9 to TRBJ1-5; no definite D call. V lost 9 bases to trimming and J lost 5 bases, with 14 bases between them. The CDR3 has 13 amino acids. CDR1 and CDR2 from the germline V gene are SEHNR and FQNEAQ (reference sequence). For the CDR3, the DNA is TGTGCCAGTGGGAGGGCAACCGATCAGCCCCAGCATTTT. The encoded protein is CASGRATDQPQHF.

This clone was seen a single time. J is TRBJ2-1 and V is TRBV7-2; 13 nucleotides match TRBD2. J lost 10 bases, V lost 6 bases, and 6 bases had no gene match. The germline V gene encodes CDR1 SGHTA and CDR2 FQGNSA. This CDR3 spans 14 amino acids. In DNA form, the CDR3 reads TGTGCCAGCAGATCGACTAGCGGGAGGTTAGAGCAGTTCTTC. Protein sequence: CASRSTSGRLEQFF. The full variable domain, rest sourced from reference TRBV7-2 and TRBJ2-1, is GAGVSQSPSNKVTEKGKDVELRCDPISGHTALYWYRQSLGQGLEFLIYFQGNSAPDKSGLPSDRFSAERTGGSVSTLTIQRTQQEDSAVYLCASRSTSGRLEQFFGPGTRLTVL.

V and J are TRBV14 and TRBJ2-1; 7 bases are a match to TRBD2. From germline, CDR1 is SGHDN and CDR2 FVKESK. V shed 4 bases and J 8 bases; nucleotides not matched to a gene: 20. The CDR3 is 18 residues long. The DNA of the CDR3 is TGTGCCAGCAGCCTTATTCCCCAGACTAGCAGACTCAAGGATGAGCAGTTCTTC. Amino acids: CASSLIPQTSRLKDEQFF.

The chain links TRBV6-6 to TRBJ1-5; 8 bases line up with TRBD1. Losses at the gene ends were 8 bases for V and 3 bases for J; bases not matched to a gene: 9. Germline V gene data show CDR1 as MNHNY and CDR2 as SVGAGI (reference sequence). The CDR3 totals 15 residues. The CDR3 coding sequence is TGTGCCAGCGGCCACGGACAGGGAGACAATCAGCCCCAGCATTTT. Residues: CASGHGQGDNQPQHF.

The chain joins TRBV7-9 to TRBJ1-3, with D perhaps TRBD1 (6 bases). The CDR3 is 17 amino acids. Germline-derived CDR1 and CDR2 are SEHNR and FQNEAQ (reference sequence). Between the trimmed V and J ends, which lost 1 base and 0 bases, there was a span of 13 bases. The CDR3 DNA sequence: TGTGCCAGCAGCTTAGTGAGGACAGCGAGCTCTGGAAACACCATATATTTT. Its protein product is CASSLVRTASSGNTIYF.

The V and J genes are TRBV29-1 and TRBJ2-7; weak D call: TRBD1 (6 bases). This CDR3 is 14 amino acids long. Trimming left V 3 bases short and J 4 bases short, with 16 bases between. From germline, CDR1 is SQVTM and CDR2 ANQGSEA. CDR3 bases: TGCAGCGTTGATGGCTCAGGGGATGGTTACGAGCAGTACTTC. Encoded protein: CSVDGSGDGYEQYF.

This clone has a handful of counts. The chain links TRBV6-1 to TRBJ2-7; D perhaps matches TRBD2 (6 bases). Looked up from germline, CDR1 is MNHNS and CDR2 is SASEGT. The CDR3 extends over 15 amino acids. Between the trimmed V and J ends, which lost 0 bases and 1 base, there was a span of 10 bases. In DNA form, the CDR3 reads TGTGCCAGCAGTGAAGCGGGCGCGGGGTCCTACGAGCAGTACTTC. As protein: CASSEAGAGSYEQYF.